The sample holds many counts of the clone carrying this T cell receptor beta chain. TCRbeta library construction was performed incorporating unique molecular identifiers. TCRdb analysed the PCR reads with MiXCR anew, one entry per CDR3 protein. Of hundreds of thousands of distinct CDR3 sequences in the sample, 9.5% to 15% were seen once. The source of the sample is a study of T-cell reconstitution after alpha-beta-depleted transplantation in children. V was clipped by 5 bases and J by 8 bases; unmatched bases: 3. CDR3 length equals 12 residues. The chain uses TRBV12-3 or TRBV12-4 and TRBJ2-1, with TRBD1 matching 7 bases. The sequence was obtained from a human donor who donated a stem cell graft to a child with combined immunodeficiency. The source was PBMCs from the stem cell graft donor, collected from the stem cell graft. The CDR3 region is CASSTGQDEQFF. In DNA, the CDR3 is TGTGCCAGCAGTACAGGACAGGATGAGCAGTTCTTC.